This T cell receptor beta chain was sequenced during a study of long-term antiretroviral therapy in people with HIV. Study-wide results and limits: Clones that had undergone expansion before ART dominated the repertoire at all time points.

About this clone itself: The antigen remains unidentified.

This was the immunoSEQ v3.0 assay at survey level. Here immunoSEQ multiplex PCR was the method, and the copy in TCRdb shows in-frame clones only, minus some. The table has under 30,000 clones, around 85% seen once; the top ten hold 8.4%. The germline CDR1 and CDR2 sequences are SEHNR and FQNEAQ (reference sequence). CDR3 length: 14 amino acids. The V end was cut by 1 base, the J end by 2 bases, with 7 bases between. The samples comprised roughly 0.9-10 million cryopreserved PBMC ahead of DNA extraction. The specimen was unsorted PBMCs, collected 3 years after starting antiretroviral therapy. This clonotype originated in a man aged 35 to 55 with HIV. The V and J genes are TRBV7-9 and TRBJ2-3; D gene ambiguous. CDR3: CASSLVAVTDTQYF. The CDR3 region has the DNA TGTGCCAGCAGCTTAGTGGCGGTCACAGATACGCAGTATTTT.